This T cell receptor beta chain was found in a study of control samples from healthy donors and cancer patients. Using immunoSEQ multiplex PCR, the repertoire was profiled, and TCRdb retains in-frame clones only, with some absent. The sample holds 75,000 to 90,000 clones, roughly 89% seen once. Germline CDR1 reads KGHSH; CDR2 reads LQKENI. Between the trimmed V and J ends, which lost 5 bases and 5 bases, there was a span of 9 bases. This CDR3 has 13 residues. Material for sequencing was PBMCs. The sequence was collected from a woman between 50 and 59 years old with colorectal cancer. This chain links TRBV18 with TRBJ1-4; unclear D gene. In DNA form, the CDR3 reads TGTGCCAGCTCATTAATAGGGAATGAAAAACTGTTTTTT. Amino acids: CASSLIGNEKLFF. Variable domain in full (rest from reference TRBV18 and TRBJ1-4): NAGVMQNPRHLVRRRGQEARLRCSPMKGHSHVYWYRQLPEEGLKFMVYLQKENIIDESGMPKERFSAEFPKEGPSILRIQQVVRGDSAAYFCASSLIGNEKLFFGSGTQLSVL.